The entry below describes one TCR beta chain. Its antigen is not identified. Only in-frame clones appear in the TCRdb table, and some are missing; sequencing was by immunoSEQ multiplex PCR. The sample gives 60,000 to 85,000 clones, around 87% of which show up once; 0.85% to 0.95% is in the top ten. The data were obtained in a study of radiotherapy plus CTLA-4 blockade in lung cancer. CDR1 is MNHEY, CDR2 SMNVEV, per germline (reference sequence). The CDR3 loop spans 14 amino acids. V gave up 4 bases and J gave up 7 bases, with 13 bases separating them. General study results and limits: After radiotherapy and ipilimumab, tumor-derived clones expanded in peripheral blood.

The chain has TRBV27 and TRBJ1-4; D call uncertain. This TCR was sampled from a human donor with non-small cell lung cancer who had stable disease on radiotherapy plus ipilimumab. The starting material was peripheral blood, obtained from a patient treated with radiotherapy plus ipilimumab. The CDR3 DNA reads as TGTGCCAGCAGTTCGGTCTTGATTGGTGAAAAACTGTTTTTT. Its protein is CASSSVLIGEKLFF.